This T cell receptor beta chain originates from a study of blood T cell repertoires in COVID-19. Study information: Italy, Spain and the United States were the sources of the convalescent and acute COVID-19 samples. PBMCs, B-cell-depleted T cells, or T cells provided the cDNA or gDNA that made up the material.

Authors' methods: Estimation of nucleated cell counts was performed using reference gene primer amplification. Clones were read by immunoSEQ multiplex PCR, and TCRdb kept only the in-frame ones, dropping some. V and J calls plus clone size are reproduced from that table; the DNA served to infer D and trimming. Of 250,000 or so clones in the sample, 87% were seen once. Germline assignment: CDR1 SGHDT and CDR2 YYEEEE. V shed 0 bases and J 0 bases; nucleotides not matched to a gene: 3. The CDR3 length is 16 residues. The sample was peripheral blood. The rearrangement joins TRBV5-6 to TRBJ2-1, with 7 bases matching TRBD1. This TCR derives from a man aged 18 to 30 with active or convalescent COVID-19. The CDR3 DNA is TGTGCCAGCAGCTTGGCGACAGGGAGCTCCTACAATGAGCAGTTCTTC. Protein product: CASSLATGSSYNEQFF. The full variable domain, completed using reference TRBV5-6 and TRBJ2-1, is DAGVTQSPTHLIKTRGQQVTLRCSPKSGHDTVSWYQQALGQGPQFIFQYYEEEERQRGNFPDRFSGHQFPNYSSELNVNALLLGDSALYLCASSLATGSSYNEQFFGPGTRLTVL.